This TCR beta chain was identified in a study of T-cell memory formation after mild COVID-19. Study at large: Among the donors, TCR clusters were largely specific to each donor.

TCRdb analysed the 5' RACE reads with MiXCR anew, one entry per CDR3 protein. This sample has about 55,000 distinct CDR3 sequences, with about a quarter found just once. The germline V gene has CDR1 SGDLS and CDR2 YYNGEE. Trimming stripped 3 bases from V and 3 bases from J, with 10 bases between. The CDR3 is 13 amino acids. The sequencing input was PBMCs or a T cell subset sorted from them (not recorded which). The source is a man between 18 and 29 years old who had mild COVID-19 (a few samples of this study predate the infection). Cell type and time point are not known. The chain combines TRBV9 with TRBJ2-7; the D call may be TRBD1 or TRBD2 (5 bases each). CDR3 sequence reads: CASSAMGDYEQYF. Written as DNA, the CDR3 is TGTGCCAGCAGCGCGATGGGGGACTACGAGCAGTACTTC.